These T cell receptor beta chains were read from a single sample in a study of cytomegalovirus exposure and HLA in healthy donors. Clones were sequenced by immunoSEQ multiplex PCR, and TCRdb holds only the in-frame ones, with some missing. The top ten hold 1.3% to 1.5% of the sample, which has 100,000 to 150,000 clones, about 72% seen once. The specimen sequenced was PBMCs. These receptors originate from a female donor in good health and CMV-seronegative. Both conserved end residues are part of each CDR3. A D gene is named only where the DNA matches it firmly. Part of the rows lack a size; the others show once, few, many or a class for expanded clones.

clone_size,j_call,d_call,v_call,cdr3_aa,cdr3_nt
-,TRBJ2-7,-,TRBV30,CAWTSSVYEQYF,TGTGCCTGGACTAGCAGCGTCTACGAGCAGTACTTC
-,TRBJ2-7,TRBD2,TRBV30,CAWSVGSGRASYEQYF,TGTGCCTGGAGTGTTGGTAGCGGGAGGGCCTCCTACGAGCAGTACTTC
-,TRBJ1-2,-,TRBV28,CASSLPAGDGYTF,TGTGCCAGCAGTCTCCCCGCGGGGGATGGCTACACCTTC
-,TRBJ1-5,TRBD1,TRBV28,CATGDRGLNQPQHF,TGTGCCACCGGGGACAGGGGGCTTAATCAGCCCCAGCATTTT
-,TRBJ1-2,TRBD1,TRBV19,CASYDRVYGYTF,TGTGCCAGCTACGACAGGGTCTATGGCTACACCTTC
once,TRBJ2-7,TRBD1,TRBV5-1,CASSLDRDHEQYF,TGCGCCAGCAGCCTCGACAGGGACCACGAGCAGTACTTC
few,TRBJ2-1,TRBD2,TRBV15,CATSTGLAELLDEQFF,TGTGCCACCAGCACAGGACTAGCGGAGCTTTTGGATGAGCAGTTCTTC
-,TRBJ1-2,TRBD1,TRBV6-5,CASSYSTGGKTYGYTF,TGTGCCAGCAGTTACTCGACAGGGGGAAAGACCTATGGCTACACCTTC
-,TRBJ2-3,-,TRBV5-1,CASSLLFTDTQYF,TGCGCCAGCAGCTTGCTTTTCACAGATACGCAGTATTTT
-,TRBJ1-2,TRBD1,TRBV18,CASSPPGTGGSGYTF,TGTGCCAGCTCACCTCCCGGGACAGGGGGCTCTGGCTACACCTTC
-,TRBJ2-3,TRBD2,TRBV9,CASSVELAGDTQYF,TGTGCCAGCAGCGTAGAACTAGCGGGCGATACGCAGTATTTT
-,TRBJ2-7,-,TRBV5-1,CASSPGTLNYEQYF,TGCGCCAGCAGCCCCGGGACTCTCAACTACGAGCAGTACTTC
-,TRBJ2-7,TRBD1,TRBV4-3,CASSPTGTGSREQYF,TGCGCCAGCAGCCCTACCGGGACAGGGTCTCGCGAGCAGTACTTC
-,TRBJ2-1,TRBD1,TRBV9,CASSPWTGGNEQFF,TGTGCCAGCAGCCCCTGGACAGGGGGCAATGAGCAGTTCTTC
-,TRBJ1-1,-,TRBV30,CALEGGRTEAFF,TGCGCCCTGGAGGGAGGACGCACTGAAGCTTTCTTT
-,TRBJ1-2,-,TRBV5-1,CASSLAQFYGYTF,TGCGCCAGCAGCCTGGCACAGTTCTATGGCTACACCTTC
-,TRBJ2-7,-,TRBV28,CASSLSGQEQYF,TGTGCCAGCAGTTTATCCGGACAAGAGCAGTACTTC
-,TRBJ2-3,TRBD1,TRBV2,CASSRGDRATDTQYF,TGTGCCAGCAGTCGAGGGGACAGGGCCACAGATACGCAGTATTTT
-,TRBJ1-1,-,TRBV9,CASSERGSSLNTEAFF,TGTGCCAGCAGTGAGAGGGGGTCTTCGTTGAACACTGAAGCTTTCTTT
-,TRBJ2-3,-,TRBV5-1,CASSLVAAQGTDTQYF,TGCGCCAGCAGCTTGGTGGCAGCCCAGGGCACAGATACGCAGTATTTT
-,TRBJ2-1,TRBD1,TRBV5-4,CASSLPRQGENEQFF,TGTGCCAGCAGCCTACCTCGACAGGGGGAAAATGAGCAGTTCTTC
-,TRBJ2-3,TRBD2,TRBV5-4,CASSGGGTSGRTDTQYF,TGTGCCAGCAGCGGGGGGGGGACTAGCGGGAGGACAGATACGCAGTATTTT
-,TRBJ2-1,TRBD2,TRBV9,CASSVGLASEQFF,TGTGCCAGCAGCGTGGGACTAGCTAGTGAGCAGTTCTTC
-,TRBJ1-1,-,TRBV7-3,CASSLGAANTEAFF,TGTGCCAGCAGCTTAGGGGCTGCGAACACTGAAGCTTTCTTT
-,TRBJ2-3,TRBD2,TRBV5-1,CASSALSGRTTDTQYF,TGCGCCAGCAGCGCCCTTAGCGGGAGGACGACAGATACGCAGTATTTT
few,TRBJ2-2,-,TRBV15,CATSRAGVATGELFF,TGTGCCACCAGCAGGGCAGGGGTTGCCACCGGGGAGCTGTTTTTT
-,TRBJ2-7,TRBD2,TRBV5-1,CASSSLTSGTGEQYF,TGCGCCAGCAGTTCACTGACTAGCGGGACCGGCGAGCAGTACTTC
-,TRBJ1-1,TRBD1,TRBV5-1,CASSLRQGGTEAFF,TGCGCCAGCAGCTTGAGGCAGGGGGGCACTGAAGCTTTCTTT
-,TRBJ2-3,TRBD2,TRBV7-9,CASSQRLAGGPSPDTQYF,TGTGCCAGCAGCCAAAGACTAGCGGGAGGGCCGAGCCCAGATACGCAGTATTTT
-,TRBJ1-2,-,TRBV11-2,CASSLVQDYGYTF,TGTGCCAGCAGCTTAGTCCAGGACTATGGCTACACCTTC
-,TRBJ1-5,-,TRBV19,CASSIGGGGQPQHF,TGTGCCAGTAGTATAGGGGGGGGTGGTCAGCCCCAGCATTTT
-,TRBJ2-3,TRBD2,TRBV7-3,CASRRTKLADTDTQYF,TGTGCCAGCAGACGTACTAAACTAGCGGATACAGATACGCAGTATTTT
-,TRBJ1-4,-,TRBV28,CASSLRGGMNEKLFF,TGTGCCAGCAGTCTCAGGGGTGGTATGAATGAAAAACTGTTTTTT
-,TRBJ2-7,-,TRBV19,CASSRDSNYEQYF,TGTGCCAGTAGTCGGGACTCCAACTACGAGCAGTACTTC
-,TRBJ1-5,TRBD1,TRBV4-1,CASSQQGANQPQHF,TGCGCCAGCAGCCAACAGGGGGCTAATCAGCCCCAGCATTTT
once,TRBJ2-5,TRBD1,TRBV28,CASSSPGQLYQETQYF,TGTGCCAGCAGTTCCCCGGGACAGTTGTACCAAGAGACCCAGTACTTC
-,TRBJ1-3,-,TRBV30,CAWSPLLASGNTIYF,TGTGCCTGGAGTCCCTTGCTAGCCTCTGGAAACACCATATATTTT
-,TRBJ1-2,-,TRBV9,CASSVDLGLNYGYTF,TGTGCCAGCAGCGTAGATCTGGGACTGAACTATGGCTACACCTTC
-,TRBJ2-1,TRBD2,TRBV6-1,CASSEVAGPYNEQFF,TGTGCCAGCAGTGAAGTAGCGGGACCCTACAATGAGCAGTTCTTC
-,TRBJ2-5,-,TRBV2,CASSEYGAQTQYF,TGTGCCAGCAGTGAATACGGAGCTCAGACCCAGTACTTC
-,TRBJ2-1,-,TRBV28,CASSLPLTGPRNEQFF,TGTGCCAGCAGTTTACCACTCACAGGGCCGAGGAATGAGCAGTTCTTC
-,TRBJ2-1,TRBD1,TRBV7-6,CASSLANNGGQGTYNEQFF,TGTGCCAGCAGCTTAGCAAACAACGGGGGACAGGGGACCTACAATGAGCAGTTCTTC
few,TRBJ2-7,-,TRBV5-1,CASSYLQEGAGEQYF,TGCGCCAGCAGCTACTTGCAGGAGGGGGCAGGAGAGCAGTACTTC
few,TRBJ2-7,TRBD1,TRBV5-6,CASSHGQGEQYF,TGTGCCAGCAGCCATGGACAGGGGGAGCAGTACTTC
-,TRBJ2-7,-,TRBV6-1,CASSEGGTSYEQYF,TGTGCCAGCAGTGAAGGAGGCACTTCCTACGAGCAGTACTTC
-,TRBJ1-1,-,TRBV6-6,CASSYRQLLNTEAFF,TGTGCCAGCAGTTACAGACAGCTACTGAACACTGAAGCTTTCTTT
-,TRBJ2-3,TRBD2,TRBV7-3,CASSPLAGAPDTQYF,TGTGCCAGCAGTCCCCTAGCGGGAGCCCCAGATACGCAGTATTTT
-,TRBJ2-7,TRBD2,TRBV28,CASSHGLAGLYYEQYF,TGTGCCAGCAGTCACGGACTAGCGGGCCTTTACTACGAGCAGTACTTC
-,TRBJ1-3,TRBD1,TRBV7-9,CASSPGQGSSGNTIYF,TGTGCCAGCAGCCCGGGACAGGGGAGCTCTGGAAACACCATATATTTT
-,TRBJ2-2,TRBD2,TRBV18,CASSPKPTSGKAGELFF,TGTGCCAGCTCACCCAAGCCGACTAGCGGGAAAGCCGGGGAGCTGTTTTTT
-,TRBJ2-4,-,TRBV6-5,CASRLTGYADIQYF,TGTGCCAGCAGGTTGACAGGTTATGCGGACATTCAGTACTTC
few,TRBJ2-7,-,TRBV25-1,CASVEEGQSVYEQYF,TGTGCCAGCGTCGAGGAGGGACAGTCGGTCTACGAGCAGTACTTC
-,TRBJ1-1,-,TRBV6-5,CASSYTGMNTEAFF,TGTGCCAGCAGTTACACAGGGATGAACACTGAAGCTTTCTTT